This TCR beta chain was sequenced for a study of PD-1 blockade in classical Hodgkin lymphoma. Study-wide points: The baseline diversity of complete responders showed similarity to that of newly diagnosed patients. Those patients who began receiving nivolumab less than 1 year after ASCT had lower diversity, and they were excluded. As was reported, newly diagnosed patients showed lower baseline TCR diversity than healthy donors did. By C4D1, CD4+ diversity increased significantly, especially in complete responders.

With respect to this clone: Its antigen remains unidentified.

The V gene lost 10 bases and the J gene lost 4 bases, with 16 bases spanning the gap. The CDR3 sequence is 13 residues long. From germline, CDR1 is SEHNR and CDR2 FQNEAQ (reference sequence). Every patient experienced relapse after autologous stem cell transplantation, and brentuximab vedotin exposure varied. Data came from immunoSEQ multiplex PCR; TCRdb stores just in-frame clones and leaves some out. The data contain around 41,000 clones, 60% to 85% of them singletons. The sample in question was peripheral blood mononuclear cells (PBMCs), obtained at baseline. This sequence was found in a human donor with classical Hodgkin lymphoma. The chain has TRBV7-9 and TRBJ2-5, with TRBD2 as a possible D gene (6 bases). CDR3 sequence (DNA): TGTGCCACGGGGAGGACGGGACCAGAGACCCAGTACTTC. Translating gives CATGRTGPETQYF.